A selection of T cell receptor beta chains follows, all from one sample in a study of blood T cell repertoires in COVID-19. TCRdb's table, derived via immunoSEQ multiplex PCR, lists solely in-frame clones and lacks some. The table lists some 80,000 clones, 80% to 90% of them singletons. The sample consisted of peripheral blood. The receptors stem from a man aged 60-69 years with COVID-19, enrolled during active disease. The CDR3 runs from the conserved cysteine through the conserved F or W. The D gene is left open where the match is weak. Some rows mark clone size as missing; the rest say once, few, many or name a class of expanded clone.

abundance,d_gene,j_gene,v_gene,CDR3aa,CDR3nt
.,TRBD1,TRBJ2-7,TRBV7-7,CASSLNGQGGLDEQYF,TGTGCCAGCAGCTTGAATGGACAGGGAGGCCTGGACGAGCAGTACTTC
few,TRBD1,TRBJ1-1,TRBV5-1,CASSQRGTGGAFF,TGCGCCAGCAGCCAAAGGGGGACAGGTGGCGCTTTCTTT
.,TRBD1,TRBJ2-5,TRBV19,CASSIDPDRVWEETQYF,TGTGCCAGTAGTATAGACCCGGACAGGGTCTGGGAAGAGACCCAGTACTTC
.,TRBD1,TRBJ1-1,TRBV19,CASFTGGGTEAFF,TGTGCCAGTTTTACAGGGGGCGGCACTGAAGCTTTCTTT
.,TRBD1,TRBJ1-3,TRBV5-1,CASSLVGTGLGNTIYF,TGCGCCAGCAGCTTGGTGGGGACAGGCTTAGGAAACACCATATATTTT
once,TRBD2,TRBJ2-3,TRBV5-1,CASSSQLSGEGDTQYF,TGCGCCAGCAGCTCACAACTTAGCGGGGAGGGGGATACGCAGTATTTT
.,.,TRBJ2-6,TRBV5-1,CASSDTGTGANVLTF,TGCGCCAGCAGCGACACAGGGACCGGGGCCAACGTCCTGACTTTC
once,.,TRBJ2-2,TRBV6-5,CASSLGDNTGELFF,TGTGCCAGCAGTCTAGGGGATAACACCGGGGAGCTGTTTTTT
.,.,TRBJ2-5,TRBV24-1,CATSDPPRETQYF,TGTGCCACCAGTGATCCCCCGAGAGAGACCCAGTACTTC
.,TRBD1,TRBJ1-3,TRBV28,CASSPDRASGNTIYF,TGTGCCAGCAGCCCGGACAGGGCCTCTGGAAACACCATATATTTT
.,TRBD1,TRBJ1-5,TRBV19,CASTTGTGTSQPQHF,TGTGCCAGTACGACAGGGACAGGGACGTCGCAGCCCCAGCATTTT
.,.,TRBJ2-7,TRBV18,CASSPGVPGANEQYF,TGTGCCAGCTCACCAGGGGTTCCTGGGGCTAACGAGCAGTACTTC
.,TRBD1,TRBJ1-1,TRBV28,CASSTTGTNTEAFF,TGTGCCAGCAGTACGACAGGGACGAACACTGAAGCTTTCTTT
once,.,TRBJ2-7,TRBV5-4,CASSSSYEQYF,TGTGCCAGCAGCTCGTCTTACGAGCAGTACTTC
.,TRBD2,TRBJ2-1,TRBV28,CASRFSGGVTGEQFF,TGTGCCAGCAGATTTAGCGGGGGGGTTACGGGTGAGCAGTTCTTC
few,.,TRBJ2-7,TRBV5-4,CASSTGLVEYF,TGTGCCAGCAGCACGGGATTGGTGGAGTACTTC
.,TRBD2,TRBJ2-1,TRBV4-1,CASSQDGPTSGGAPVEQFF,TGCGCCAGCAGCCAAGATGGTCCAACTAGCGGGGGGGCCCCAGTGGAACAGTTCTTC
.,.,TRBJ2-7,TRBV18,CASSKGGYEQYF,TGTGCCAGCTCAAAAGGAGGTTACGAGCAGTACTTC
.,TRBD1,TRBJ2-7,TRBV5-1,CASSLQGAAEQYF,TGCGCCAGCAGCCTCCAGGGGGCCGCGGAGCAGTACTTC
once,.,TRBJ1-2,TRBV6-5,CASSYLTGNYGYTF,TGTGCCAGCAGTTACCTAACAGGGAACTATGGCTACACCTTC
.,TRBD2,TRBJ2-5,TRBV3-1/TRBV3-2,CASSQGQRGVAGAQYF,TGTGCCAGCAGCCAAGGCCAGCGGGGGGTTGCCGGGGCCCAGTACTTC
.,.,TRBJ1-5,TRBV4-1,CASSFQRRSPYRNQPQHF,TGCGCCAGCAGCTTCCAAAGGAGGTCCCCTTATCGCAATCAGCCCCAGCATTTT
.,TRBD1,TRBJ1-5,TRBV28,CASSFRGQGAWGNQPQHF,TGTGCCAGCAGTTTCCGGGGGCAGGGGGCATGGGGCAATCAGCCCCAGCATTTT
.,.,TRBJ1-5,TRBV6-1,CASSDGRQPLGNQPQHF,TGTGCCAGCAGTGATGGCAGGCAACCATTGGGCAATCAGCCCCAGCATTTT
.,TRBD2,TRBJ2-5,TRBV2,CASPASGYQETQYF,TGTGCCAGCCCCGCTAGCGGATACCAAGAGACCCAGTACTTC
.,TRBD1,TRBJ2-7,TRBV9,CASSPRTGGGYEQYF,TGTGCCAGCAGCCCACGGACAGGGGGCGGTTACGAGCAGTACTTC
.,.,TRBJ1-1,TRBV7-3,CASSLIAGAETEAFF,TGTGCCAGCAGCTTAATTGCGGGGGCGGAAACTGAAGCTTTCTTT
.,TRBD1,TRBJ1-2,TRBV15,CATSFDRAYGYTF,TGTGCCACCAGTTTCGACAGGGCCTATGGCTACACCTTC
.,TRBD1,TRBJ2-5,TRBV3-1/TRBV3-2,CASSHSGQGAAETQYF,TGTGCCAGCAGCCATTCCGGACAGGGGGCGGCGGAGACCCAGTACTTC
.,.,TRBJ2-4,TRBV3-1/TRBV3-2,CASSQSQAFLAKNIQYF,TGTGCCAGCAGCCAATCACAGGCCTTTTTAGCCAAAAACATTCAGTACTTC
.,.,TRBJ2-7,TRBV5-4,CASNDRGGSQYEQYF,TGTGCCAGCAACGATAGGGGGGGCAGTCAGTACGAGCAGTACTTC
once,.,TRBJ1-1,TRBV5-1,CASSFDGQAAAAFF,TGCGCCAGCAGTTTTGATGGGCAAGCTGCCGCTGCTTTCTTT
.,.,TRBJ1-1,TRBV19,CASTLGRGTNTEAFF,TGTGCCAGTACCCTCGGAAGGGGTACGAACACTGAAGCTTTCTTT
once,TRBD1,TRBJ2-7,TRBV7-3,CASSLPGQGVAHEQYF,TGTGCCAGCAGCTTACCCGGACAGGGGGTTGCCCACGAGCAGTACTTC
.,TRBD1,TRBJ1-1,TRBV2,CASRSPGQGNTEAFF,TGTGCCAGCAGATCGCCGGGACAGGGGAACACTGAAGCTTTCTTT
.,.,TRBJ2-7,TRBV6-1,CASSAVEGEGAYEQYF,TGTGCCAGCAGTGCCGTGGAGGGGGAGGGGGCCTACGAGCAGTACTTC
.,.,TRBJ2-6,TRBV12-3/TRBV12-4,CASSLGGANVLTF,TGTGCCAGCAGTTTGGGCGGGGCCAACGTCCTGACTTTC
.,TRBD1,TRBJ1-2,TRBV19,CASTGGGTGEVEGYTF,TGTGCCAGTACCGGCGGAGGGACAGGGGAGGTGGAAGGCTACACCTTC
.,.,TRBJ1-1,TRBV11-3,CASSPTGANTEAFF,TGTGCCAGCAGTCCAACAGGTGCTAACACTGAAGCTTTCTTT
once,TRBD1,TRBJ2-4,TRBV7-9,CASSPGTGGDWGIQYF,TGTGCCAGCAGCCCCGGGACAGGGGGCGATTGGGGCATTCAGTACTTC
once,TRBD2,TRBJ2-5,TRBV3-1/TRBV3-2,CASSQVAGGIGTQYF,TGTGCCAGCAGCCAAGTTGCGGGGGGCATCGGGACCCAGTACTTC
.,.,TRBJ1-1,TRBV30,CAWSVQGDTEAFF,TGTGCCTGGAGTGTGCAGGGCGACACTGAAGCTTTCTTT
.,TRBD1,TRBJ1-2,TRBV13,CASSSWTGLEGYTF,TGTGCCAGCAGCTCCTGGACAGGGCTTGAGGGCTACACCTTC
.,TRBD2,TRBJ2-1,TRBV7-2,CAGNLAGGRGNEQFF,TGTGCCGGGAACCTAGCGGGAGGGCGGGGCAATGAGCAGTTCTTC
.,.,TRBJ1-2,TRBV23-1,CASNNWTDIYGYTF,TGCGCCAGCAATAACTGGACAGATATCTATGGCTACACCTTC
.,TRBD1,TRBJ1-6,TRBV27,CASSPDRGRSPLHF,TGTGCCAGCAGTCCTGACAGGGGGCGGTCACCCCTCCACTTT
.,TRBD1,TRBJ1-2,TRBV5-1,CASSWTAIGQGNNYGYTF,TGCGCCAGCAGCTGGACGGCTATCGGACAGGGGAATAACTATGGCTACACCTTC
.,TRBD1,TRBJ2-3,TRBV28,CASRDRGRRTDTQYF,TGTGCCAGCAGGGACAGGGGGCGCAGAACAGATACGCAGTATTTT
few,.,TRBJ2-7,TRBV18,CASSPEQYEQYF,TGTGCCAGCTCCCCCGAACAGTACGAGCAGTACTTC